The next 10 T cell receptor beta chains were all read from a single sample in a study of cytomegalovirus exposure and HLA in healthy donors. 13 Jbeta primers and 60 Vbeta primers were used for the PCR. The data were produced by immunoSEQ multiplex PCR, yet TCRdb's version contains in-frame clones alone and is incomplete. The table shows more than 100,000 clones, with 79% occurring only once. Sequences were obtained from PBMCs. Source of these receptors: a man in his fifties in good health and CMV-seropositive.

Note on this clone: One end of the junction fails to match germline, which may point to a read error. Within the sample, other DNA sequences also encode this same CDR3. This chain links TRBV12-5 with TRBJ2-7, with 7 bases matching TRBD2. CDR1 and CDR2 from the germline V gene are LGHNT and FRNRAP. This CDR3 is built from 13 residues. The CDR3 protein is CASGLVPRLAGFF. Here the CDR3 DNA reads TGTGCTAGTGGTTTGGTGCCACGACTAGCAGGGTTCTTC.

The J gene is TRBJ2-1, the V gene TRBV5-4, with TRBD2 matching 7 bases. The CDR3 is made up of 15 amino acids. CDR1 is SGHNT and CDR2 is YYREEE in the germline V gene (reference sequence). V dropped 2 bases and J dropped 0; count of bases not matched to a gene: 2. The CDR3 DNA follows: TGTGCCAGCAGCTTAGGACTAGACTCCTACAATGAGCAGTTCTTC. This codes for CASSLGLDSYNEQFF.

The chain couples TRBV19 to TRBJ2-1, with 10 bases lining up with TRBD1. There are 15 residues in the CDR3. V was pared by 7 bases and J by 7 bases, with 10 bases of the junction left unmatched. Germline CDR1 and CDR2: LNHDA and SQIVND (reference sequence). CDR3 amino acids: CASTSGTGVGNEQFF. CDR3 coding DNA: TGTGCCAGTACCTCGGGGACAGGGGTCGGGAATGAGCAGTTCTTC.

The gene calls are TRBV5-1 and TRBJ2-1; D is undetermined. Germline V CDR1 and CDR2: SGHRS, YFSETQ. This CDR3 spans 15 amino acids. With 5 bases removed from V and 0 bases from J, the gap between germline ends came to 12 bases. The CDR3 DNA is TGCGCCAGCAGGCTTAGCCATAGCTCCTACAATGAGCAGTTCTTC. Translating it yields CASRLSHSSYNEQFF.

This chain links TRBV19 with TRBJ1-1; 8 positions match TRBD1. In germline, CDR1 is LNHDA, CDR2 SQIVND (reference sequence). J was trimmed by 0 bases and V by 1 base; bases with no gene match: 4. CDR3 size: 16 residues. The CDR3, as DNA: TGTGCCAGTAGTATAGGAACAGGGGGGCTGAACACTGAAGCTTTCTTT. Translated: CASSIGTGGLNTEAFF.

The V and J genes are TRBV27 and TRBJ2-7, with TRBD1 matching over 9 bases. J lost 0 bases, V lost 5 bases, and 8 bases had no gene match. Germline V gene lookup returns CDR1 MNHEY and CDR2 SMNVEV (reference sequence). The CDR3 is 16 residues long. The CDR3 sequence is CASSAGQGSSSYEQYF. CDR3 coding DNA: TGTGCCAGCAGTGCCGGACAGGGGTCAAGCTCCTACGAGCAGTACTTC.

The genes are TRBV7-9 and TRBJ2-5, with 8 nucleotides matching TRBD1. Germline loops: CDR1 SEHNR, CDR2 FQNEAQ (reference sequence). V dropped 2 bases and J dropped 3; count of bases not matched to a gene: 8. This CDR3 has 16 residues. The CDR3 region has the DNA TGTGCCAGCAGCTTACCCATGGACAGGGAAAAAGAGACCCAGTACTTC. Residues: CASSLPMDREKETQYF.

This sequence joins TRBV6-5 and TRBJ2-7; 12 bases fit TRBD1. Per germline, CDR1 MNHEY and CDR2 SVGAGI. The CDR3 length is 14 residues. Unmatched junction bases numbered 5, after V lost 5 bases and J lost 6 bases. The CDR3 region has the DNA TGTGCCAGCAGTCTACGGGACAGGGGGCTCGAGCAGTACTTC. Its protein is CASSLRDRGLEQYF.

The chain employs TRBV7-2 and TRBJ1-5; 7 bases are shared with TRBD1. Per the germline V gene, CDR1 is SGHTA and CDR2 is FQGNSA. There are 15 residues in the CDR3. V shed 4 bases, J shed 3 bases, and the junction held 6 bases outside the gene matches. CDR3 protein: CASSSKTGINQPQHF. CDR3 coding DNA: TGTGCCAGCAGCTCGAAGACAGGGATCAATCAGCCCCAGCATTTT.

The V call is TRBV7-3, the J call TRBJ2-2; maybe TRBD1 (5 bases). Germline V lookup: CDR1 SGHTA, CDR2 FQGTGA. Trimming pared 4 bases from V and 8 bases from J, leaving 23 bases between. This CDR3 comprises 17 residues. CDR3 nucleotide sequence: TGTGCCAGCAGCTCCGAAATGTTACGACAGCATTCGGGGGAGCTGTTTTTT. This translates into CASSSEMLRQHSGELFF.